This TCR beta chain was captured in a study of T cells after yellow fever vaccination. Study conclusions and caveats: The CD4 and CD8 compartments had a small share of their clonotypes in common.

The table lists this clonotype with a few counts. Its target is unknown. The CDR3 totals 14 residues. Trimming took 0 bases from V and 5 from J; bases not matched to a gene: 2. TCRdb redid the calling of the 5' RACE reads with MiXCR, one entry per CDR3 protein. The data contain about 320,000 distinct CDR3 sequences, about 6.6% of them singletons. This chain connects TRBV12-3 or TRBV12-4 to TRBJ2-3; 7 nucleotides line up with TRBD2. This TCR came from a man between 18 and 35 years old who received the YFV17D yellow fever vaccine. The sample was PBMCs, taken 35 to 50 days after the first yellow fever vaccination. The CDR3 DNA is TGTGCCAGCAGTTTAGCGGGGGGGGTAGATACGCAGTATTTT. It encodes CASSLAGGVDTQYF.